These 21 T cell receptor beta chains were sequenced from one sample in a study of OX40 agonist ivuxolimab in advanced cancers. Assay: immunoSEQ multiplex PCR; the TCRdb copy retains only in-frame clones and omits some. The sample carries around 26,000 clones, 79% recorded once. Source: CD4+ or CD8+ T cells sorted from blood, taken in a trial of the OX40 agonist ivuxolimab. The receptors come from an adult with an advanced solid tumor such as melanoma, head and neck, liver or kidney cancer.

This clone rates as large (0.1 to 1%). This chain connects TRBV28 to TRBJ2-7; D remains ambiguous. V was shortened by 2 bases and J by 5 bases, with 10 bases between the two germline ends. The V gene's germline CDR1 is MDHEN and CDR2 SYDVKM. The CDR3 runs to 13 residues. The CDR3 is CASSLAKQNEQYF. In DNA, the CDR3 is TGTGCCAGCAGTTTAGCCAAACAGAACGAGCAGTACTTC.

The genes are TRBV5-1 and TRBJ2-6; 9 nucleotides line up with TRBD1. In germline, CDR1 is SGHRS, CDR2 YFSETQ. The CDR3 consists of 20 residues. J gave up 0 bases and V 0 bases, and 10 bases lay outside the gene matches. The CDR3 region has the DNA TGCGCCAGCAGCTTGGACCCCCCCACAGGGGGCGACTCTGGGGCCAACGTCCTGACTTTC. It translates to CASSLDPPTGGDSGANVLTF.

This clone was observed a handful of times. V gene TRBV7-2 combines with J gene TRBJ2-7; 12 bases fit TRBD2. The germline gives CDR1 SGHTA, CDR2 FQGNSA. The V segment lost 4 bases and the J segment 6 bases; nucleotides outside the gene matches: 7. This CDR3 comprises 15 residues. The CDR3 DNA follows: TGTGCCAGCAGCTCCTCTAGCGGGGGGGCCGTCGAGCAGTACTTC. It specifies CASSSSSGGAVEQYF. The full variable domain, completed using reference TRBV7-2 and TRBJ2-7, is GAGVSQSPSNKVTEKGKDVELRCDPISGHTALYWYRQSLGQGLEFLIYFQGNSAPDKSGLPSDRFSAERTGGSVSTLTIQRTQQEDSAVYLCASSSSSGGAVEQYFGPGTRLTVT.

The rearrangement uses TRBV27 and TRBJ2-2, with a possible D match to TRBD1 (6 bases). This CDR3 spans 14 amino acids. Looked up from germline, CDR1 is MNHEY and CDR2 is SMNVEV (reference sequence). V lost 6 bases to trimming and J lost 4 bases, with 12 bases between them. Here the CDR3 DNA reads TGTGCCAGCAGCCCAGGGGACACCACCGGGGAGCTGTTTTTT. Translating gives CASSPGDTTGELFF.

The chain carries TRBV7-9 and TRBJ2-7, with D perhaps matching TRBD1 or TRBD2 (5 bases each). This CDR3 contains 19 residues. V was shortened by 5 bases and J by 3 bases, with 29 bases between the two germline ends. CDR1 is SEHNR and CDR2 is FQNEAQ in the germline V gene (reference sequence). The CDR3 here is CASSGSLGQGPNLFYEQYF. The CDR3 coding sequence is TGTGCCAGCAGCGGATCGCTCGGGCAGGGACCCAATTTATTCTACGAGCAGTACTTC.

The V gene is TRBV14, the J gene TRBJ2-7; D might be TRBD1 (5 bases). CDR1 SGHDN and CDR2 FVKESK come from the germline V gene. The CDR3 totals 14 residues. V lost 4 bases to trimming and J lost 8 bases, with 18 bases between them. This CDR3 is CASSPLMGMDKQYF. The CDR3 region has the DNA TGTGCCAGCAGCCCCCTCATGGGGATGGACAAGCAGTACTTC.

This clone was observed a few times. V is TRBV6-5 and J is TRBJ2-5; possible D gene TRBD2, 5 bases. The CDR3 has 13 residues. V lost 0 bases and J 9 bases, leaving 11 bases between the germline ends. In germline, CDR1 is MNHEY, CDR2 SVGAGI. CDR3 nucleotides: TGTGCCAGCAGTTACTCGGCCTCCGGGGCCCAGTACTTC. Its protein is CASSYSASGAQYF.

V and J are TRBV7-2 and TRBJ1-5; 7 nucleotides line up with TRBD1. The CDR3 consists of 21 residues. The junction had 17 bases not matched to a gene; V was cut back by 0 bases and J by 0 bases. Looked up from germline, CDR1 is SGHTA and CDR2 is FQGNSA. The CDR3 protein is CASSLAPIRDRVQYSNQPQHF. The CDR3, as DNA: TGTGCCAGCAGCTTAGCCCCAATCCGGGACAGAGTCCAATATAGCAATCAGCCCCAGCATTTT.

This clone was picked up one time. CDR3 loop: CASSLGQGARETQYF. For the CDR3, the DNA is TGTGCCAGCAGCTTAGGGCAGGGGGCGCGGGAGACCCAGTACTTC. The chain is built from TRBV13 and TRBJ2-5; 8 nucleotides line up with TRBD1. Germline values: CDR1 PRHDT, CDR2 FYEKMQ (reference sequence). The CDR3 extends over 15 amino acids. V shed 0 bases and J 5 bases; nucleotides not matched to a gene: 5.

This clone is medium-sized by share. V and J are TRBV27 and TRBJ1-1, with 7 nucleotides matching TRBD1. V lost 2 bases to trimming and J lost 1 base; unmatched junction nucleotides: 4. CDR1 is MNHEY and CDR2 is SMNVEV in the germline V gene (reference sequence). This CDR3 spans 15 amino acids. CDR3 nucleotides: TGTGCCAGCAGTTTAACCGGGACAGCGAACACTGAAGCTTTCTTT. It encodes CASSLTGTANTEAFF.

CDR3 residues: CASSISGGAYETQYF. CDR3 nucleotide sequence: TGTGCCAGCAGCATTAGCGGGGGGGCTTATGAGACCCAGTACTTC. J is TRBJ2-5 and V is TRBV7-9, with TRBD2 matching over 11 bases. Germline loops: CDR1 SEHNR, CDR2 FQNEAQ (reference sequence). The CDR3 is made up of 15 amino acids. Trimming took 5 bases from V and 5 from J; bases not matched to a gene: 7.

The chain couples TRBV9 to TRBJ2-7; 10 bases are a match to TRBD2. With 4 bases clipped from V and 2 bases from J, the junction kept 6 bases outside the gene matches. The length of the CDR3 is 15 residues. Germline CDR1 is SGDLS and CDR2 is YYNGEE. The CDR3 loop is CASSPLAGVPYEQYF. The CDR3 region has the DNA TGTGCCAGCAGCCCCCTAGCGGGAGTACCCTACGAGCAGTACTTC.

The rearrangement joins TRBV13 to TRBJ1-1; 7 bases agree with TRBD1. Germline CDR1 PRHDT, CDR2 FYEKMQ (reference sequence). Unmatched junction bases numbered 10, after V lost 4 bases and J lost 8 bases. This CDR3 is 14 amino acids long. CDR3 sequence reads: CASSSGGLGTEAFF. CDR3 coding DNA: TGTGCCAGCAGCTCAGGGGGTTTGGGGACAGAAGCTTTCTTT.

The CDR3 DNA is TGTGCCAGTAGAGTATACGAAGCGGTATACAATGAGCAGTTCTTC. Translating gives CASRVYEAVYNEQFF. The chain carries TRBV19 and TRBJ2-1, with D possibly being TRBD2 (5 bases). Germline CDR1 and CDR2: LNHDA and SQIVND (reference sequence). This CDR3 has 15 residues. V was trimmed by 6 bases and J by 4 bases, leaving 16 bases between them. The variable domain in full, completed from reference TRBV19 and TRBJ2-1, reads DGGITQSPKYLFRKEGQNVTLSCEQNLNHDAMYWYRQDPGQGLRLIYYSQIVNDFQKGDIAEGYSVSREKKESFPLTVTSAQKNPTAFYLCASRVYEAVYNEQFFGPGTRLTVL.

The J gene is TRBJ2-1, the V gene TRBV6-5; the D is unclear. The CDR3 is 11 residues long. V shed 0 bases and J shed 9 bases, with 3 bases lying between them. Germline V lookup: CDR1 MNHEY, CDR2 SVGAGI. CDR3 sequence: CASSYSGEQFF. In nucleotides, the CDR3 is TGTGCCAGCAGTTACTCGGGTGAGCAGTTCTTC.

In its sample, this clone was seen once. This chain connects TRBV7-6 to TRBJ2-7, with a weak D call TRBD2 (7 bases). CDR1 is SGHVS and CDR2 is FNYEAQ in the germline V gene. The CDR3 has 16 residues. Trimming took 5 bases from V and 2 from J, leaving 19 bases between them. CDR3 loop: CASSTHRAGAPYEQYF. The CDR3 nucleotides read TGTGCCAGCAGCACGCATCGGGCGGGGGCCCCCTACGAGCAGTACTTC.

CDR3 bases: TGTGCCAGCAAACAGGGCCCTGAAGCTTTCTTT. Protein product: CASKQGPEAFF. The gene calls are TRBV6-5 and TRBJ1-1, with D perhaps TRBD1 (6 bases). V was pared by 7 bases and J by 6 bases, with 9 bases between. The CDR3 length is 11 residues. The germline V gene has CDR1 MNHEY and CDR2 SVGAGI.

The chain has TRBV10-1 and TRBJ2-5; 9 bases agree with TRBD2. V was pared by 5 bases and J by 5 bases, with 9 bases of the junction left unmatched. This CDR3 is 15 amino acids long. The germline V gene has CDR1 WNHNN and CDR2 SYGVQD (reference sequence). For the CDR3, the DNA is TGCGCCAGCAGTCCCGGCGGGGGGGCCCGGGAGACCCAGTACTTC. Amino acid sequence: CASSPGGGARETQYF.

The chain employs TRBV6-5 and TRBJ1-5, with D unresolved. Trimming cost V 2 bases and J 2 bases, with 10 bases left between them. From germline, CDR1 is MNHEY and CDR2 SVGAGI. CDR3 size: 15 residues. Here the CDR3 DNA reads TGTGCCAGCAGTTACAGTCCCACCGGCAATCAGCCCCAGCATTTT. Encoded protein: CASSYSPTGNQPQHF.

V gene TRBV19 combines with J gene TRBJ2-2, with D possibly matching TRBD1 (5 bases). Per germline, CDR1 LNHDA and CDR2 SQIVND (reference sequence). This CDR3 is built from 15 residues. The V gene lost 5 bases and the J gene lost 0 bases, with 10 bases spanning the gap. CDR3 sequence (DNA): TGTGCCAGTAGTTCAGGGATACCGAACACCGGGGAGCTGTTTTTT. It yields the protein CASSSGIPNTGELFF.

The rearrangement uses TRBV27 and TRBJ1-4; tentatively, D is TRBD1 (5 bases). This CDR3 contains 15 residues. CDR1 is MNHEY and CDR2 is SMNVEV in the germline V gene (reference sequence). V lost 3 bases to trimming and J lost 5 bases, with 13 bases between them. The CDR3 sequence: CASSFSAGQNEKLFF. In DNA, the CDR3 is TGTGCCAGCAGTTTCTCGGCAGGGCAAAATGAAAAACTGTTTTTT.